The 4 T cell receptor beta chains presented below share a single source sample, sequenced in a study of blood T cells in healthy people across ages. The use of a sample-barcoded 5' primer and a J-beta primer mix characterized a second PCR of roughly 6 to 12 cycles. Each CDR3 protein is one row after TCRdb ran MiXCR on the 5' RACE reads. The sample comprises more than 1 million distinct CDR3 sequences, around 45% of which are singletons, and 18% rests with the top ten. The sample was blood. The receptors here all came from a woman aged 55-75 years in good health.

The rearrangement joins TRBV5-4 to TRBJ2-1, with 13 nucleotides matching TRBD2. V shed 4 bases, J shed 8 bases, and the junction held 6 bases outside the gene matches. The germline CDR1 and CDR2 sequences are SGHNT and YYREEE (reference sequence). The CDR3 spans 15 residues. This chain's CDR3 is CASSRGLAGDDEQFF. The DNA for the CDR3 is TGTGCCAGCAGCCGCGGACTAGCGGGAGACGATGAGCAGTTCTTC.

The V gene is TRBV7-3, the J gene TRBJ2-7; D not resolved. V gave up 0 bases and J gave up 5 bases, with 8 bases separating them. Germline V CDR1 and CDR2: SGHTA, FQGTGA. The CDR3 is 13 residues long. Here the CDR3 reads CASSLTSGDEQYF. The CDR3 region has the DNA TGTGCCAGCAGCTTAACGTCTGGGGACGAGCAGTACTTC.

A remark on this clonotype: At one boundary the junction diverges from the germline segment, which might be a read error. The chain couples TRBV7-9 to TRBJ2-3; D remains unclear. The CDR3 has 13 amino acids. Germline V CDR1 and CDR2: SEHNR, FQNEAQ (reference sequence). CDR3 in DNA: TGTGCCTGCAGTCCTTCTCGGGCAGATACGCAGTATTTT. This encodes CACSPSRADTQYF. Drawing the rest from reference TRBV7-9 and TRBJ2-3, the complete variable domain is DTGVSQNPRHKITKRGQNVTFRCDPISEHNRLYWYRQTLGQGPEFLTYFQNEAQLEKSRLLSDRFSAERPKGSFSTLEIQRTEQGDSAMYLCACSPSRADTQYFGPGTRLTVL.

CDR3 nucleotides: TGTGCCAGCAGAACCAGTGCCGGCACCGGGGAGCTGTTTTTT. Protein sequence: CASRTSAGTGELFF. V gene TRBV7-2 combines with J gene TRBJ2-2, with no clear D. V gave up 6 bases and J gave up 4 bases, with 12 bases separating them. Germline V gives CDR1 SGHTA, CDR2 FQGNSA. This CDR3 has 14 residues.